The sequence of this T cell receptor beta chain was determined in a study of shared clonotypes between healthy human individuals. Germline values: CDR1 LNHNV, CDR2 YYDKDF (reference sequence). Germline trimming cut 0 bases from V and 10 bases from J; bases unmatched to any gene: 6. The CDR3 spans 14 residues. General observations from the study: Compared with clonotypes that all four donors shared, non-shared clonotypes had lower generation probabilities. Four donors showed sharing of about 4.6% of naive CD4 clonotypes.

Adult Caucasians living in Nashville, Tennessee made up all of the donors. A note on this clone: Antigen specificity is unknown.

Deep was the level used in running the assay. TCRdb keeps only in-frame clones here, not all; method: immunoSEQ multiplex PCR. The sample holds around 980,000 clones, around three quarters seen once. The material sequenced was memory CD4+ T cells from PBMCs. Subset in this sample: CD45RA-negative fraction. The origin of this receptor is a young man in good health. Some clones in this sample may be carry-over from other donors' samples. V gene TRBV15 combines with J gene TRBJ2-1; 7 bases line up with TRBD1. The chain's CDR3 is CATSRDVRGNEQFF. The CDR3 DNA reads TGTGCCACCAGCAGAGATGTCAGGGGGAACGAGCAGTTCTTC.